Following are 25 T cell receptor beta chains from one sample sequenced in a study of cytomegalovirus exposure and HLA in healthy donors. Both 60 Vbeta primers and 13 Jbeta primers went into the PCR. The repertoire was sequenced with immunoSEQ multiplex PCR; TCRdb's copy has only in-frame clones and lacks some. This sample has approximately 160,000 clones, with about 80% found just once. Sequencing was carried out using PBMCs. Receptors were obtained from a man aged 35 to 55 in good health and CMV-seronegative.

CDR3 amino acids: CASSLAVSGNTIYF. The CDR3 nucleotides are TGCGCCAGCAGCTTGGCAGTATCGGGAAACACCATATATTTT. The rearrangement joins TRBV5-1 to TRBJ1-3; D is unclear. The CDR3 consists of 14 residues. Trimming removed 0 bases from V and 4 bases from J, with 8 bases in between. Germline V gene lookup returns CDR1 SGHRS and CDR2 YFSETQ.

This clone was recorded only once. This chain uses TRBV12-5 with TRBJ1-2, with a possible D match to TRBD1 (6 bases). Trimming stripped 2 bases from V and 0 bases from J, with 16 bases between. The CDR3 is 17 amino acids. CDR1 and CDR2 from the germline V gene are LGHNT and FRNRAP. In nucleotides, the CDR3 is TGTGCTAGTGGTTTGAACCCTGGGACATCAGCTAACTATGGCTACACCTTC. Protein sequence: CASGLNPGTSANYGYTF.

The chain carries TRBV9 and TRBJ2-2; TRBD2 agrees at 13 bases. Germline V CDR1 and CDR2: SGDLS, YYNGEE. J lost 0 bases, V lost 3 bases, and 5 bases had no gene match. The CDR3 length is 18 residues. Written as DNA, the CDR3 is TGTGCCAGCAGCGCGGGACTAGCGGGAAATGCGAACACCGGGGAGCTGTTTTTT. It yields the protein CASSAGLAGNANTGELFF.

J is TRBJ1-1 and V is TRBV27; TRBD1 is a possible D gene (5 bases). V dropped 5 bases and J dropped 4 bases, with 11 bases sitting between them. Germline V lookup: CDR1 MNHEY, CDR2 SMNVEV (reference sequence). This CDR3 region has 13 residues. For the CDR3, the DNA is TGTGCCAGCAGTGAACACAGGAGCACTGAAGCTTTCTTT. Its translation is CASSEHRSTEAFF.

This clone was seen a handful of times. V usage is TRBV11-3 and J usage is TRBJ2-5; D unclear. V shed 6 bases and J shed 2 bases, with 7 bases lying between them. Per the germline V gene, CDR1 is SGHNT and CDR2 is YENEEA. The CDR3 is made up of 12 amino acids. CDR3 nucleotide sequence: TGTGCCAGCAGGGAGAGACAAGAGACCCAGTACTTC. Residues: CASRERQETQYF.

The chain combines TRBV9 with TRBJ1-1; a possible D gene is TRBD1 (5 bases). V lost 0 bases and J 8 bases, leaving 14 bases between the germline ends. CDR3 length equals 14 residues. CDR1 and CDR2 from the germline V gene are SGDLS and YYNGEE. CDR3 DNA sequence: TGTGCCAGCAGCGTAGCTCCCCAGGGAAACGAAGCTTTCTTT. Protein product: CASSVAPQGNEAFF.

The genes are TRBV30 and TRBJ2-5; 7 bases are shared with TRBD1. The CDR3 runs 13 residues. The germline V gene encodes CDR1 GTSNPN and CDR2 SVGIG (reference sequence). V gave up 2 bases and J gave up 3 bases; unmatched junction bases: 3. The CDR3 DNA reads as TGTGCCTGGAGTAGAGGGACAGAAGAGACCCAGTACTTC. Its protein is CAWSRGTEETQYF.

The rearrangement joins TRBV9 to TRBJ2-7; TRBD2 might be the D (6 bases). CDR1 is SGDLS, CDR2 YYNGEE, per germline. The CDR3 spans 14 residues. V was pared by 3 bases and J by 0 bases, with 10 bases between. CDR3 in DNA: TGTGCCAGCAGCGGGATAGCGGACTCCTACGAGCAGTACTTC. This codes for CASSGIADSYEQYF.

The CDR3 loop reads CASSVGPPSSYNEQFF. The CDR3, as DNA: TGTGCCAGCAGCGTAGGTCCGCCGAGCTCCTACAATGAGCAGTTCTTC. The chain recombines TRBV9 with TRBJ2-1; no definite D call. The V end lost 0 bases, the J end lost 0 bases, and 10 bases lay between the germline ends. The CDR3 loop spans 16 amino acids. CDR1 and CDR2 (germline): SGDLS, YYNGEE. Full variable domain (missing parts from reference TRBV9 and TRBJ2-1): DSGVTQTPKHLITATGQRVTLRCSPRSGDLSVYWYQQSLDQGLQFLIQYYNGEERAKGNILERFSAQQFPDLHSELNLSSLELGDSALYFCASSVGPPSSYNEQFFGPGTRLTVL.

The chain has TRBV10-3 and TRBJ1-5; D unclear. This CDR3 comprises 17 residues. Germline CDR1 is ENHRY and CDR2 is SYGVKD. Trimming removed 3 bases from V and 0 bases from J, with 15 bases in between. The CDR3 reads CAISDPDTKVSNQPQHF. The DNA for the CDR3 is TGTGCCATCAGTGACCCAGACACGAAAGTTAGCAATCAGCCCCAGCATTTT.

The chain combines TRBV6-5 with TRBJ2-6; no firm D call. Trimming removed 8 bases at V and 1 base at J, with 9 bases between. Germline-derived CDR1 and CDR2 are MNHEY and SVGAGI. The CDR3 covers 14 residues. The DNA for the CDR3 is TGTGCCAGCCTGCCGACATCTGGGGCCAACGTCCTGACTTTC. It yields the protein CASLPTSGANVLTF.

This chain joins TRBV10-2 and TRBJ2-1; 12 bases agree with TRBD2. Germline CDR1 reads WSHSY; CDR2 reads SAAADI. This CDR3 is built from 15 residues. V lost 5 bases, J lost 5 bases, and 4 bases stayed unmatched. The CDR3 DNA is TGCGCCAGCAGTTCTAGCGGGGGGGTTCACAATGAGCAGTTCTTC. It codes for CASSSSGGVHNEQFF.

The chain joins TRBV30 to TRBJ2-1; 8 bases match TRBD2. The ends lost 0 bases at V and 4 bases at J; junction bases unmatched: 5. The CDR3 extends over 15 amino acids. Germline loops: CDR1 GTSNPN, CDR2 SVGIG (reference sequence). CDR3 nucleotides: TGTGCCTGGAGTGTAGCTGGCGGGAGGTACAATGAGCAGTTCTTC. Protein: CAWSVAGGRYNEQFF.

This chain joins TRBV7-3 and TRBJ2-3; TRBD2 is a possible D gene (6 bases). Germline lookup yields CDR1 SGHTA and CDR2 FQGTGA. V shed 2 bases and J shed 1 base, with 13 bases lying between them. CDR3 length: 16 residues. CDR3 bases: TGTGCCAGCAGCTTACTAAGCGGGTACCGCACAGATACGCAGTATTTT. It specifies CASSLLSGYRTDTQYF.

In DNA, the CDR3 is TGTGCCAGCAGTGCTACCTACTCTGGGGCCAACGTCCTGACTTTC. The encoded protein is CASSATYSGANVLTF. The V and J genes are TRBV2 and TRBJ2-6; D not certain. The germline CDR1 and CDR2 sequences are SNHLY and FYNNEI. The CDR3 is made up of 15 amino acids. The ends were cut back, 4 bases at V and 0 bases at J, with 7 bases in the middle.

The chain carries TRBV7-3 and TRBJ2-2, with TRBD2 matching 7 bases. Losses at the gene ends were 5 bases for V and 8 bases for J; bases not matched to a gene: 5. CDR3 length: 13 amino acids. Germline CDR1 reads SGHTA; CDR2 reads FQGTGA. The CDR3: CASSPPGGGELFF. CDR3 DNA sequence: TGTGCCAGCAGCCCCCCGGGAGGAGGGGAGCTGTTTTTT.

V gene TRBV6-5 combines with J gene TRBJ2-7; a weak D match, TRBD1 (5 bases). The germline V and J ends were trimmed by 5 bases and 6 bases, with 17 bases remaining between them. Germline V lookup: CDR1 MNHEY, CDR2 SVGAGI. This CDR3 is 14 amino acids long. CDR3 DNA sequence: TGTGCCAGCAGTCCGACCATTCAGGGAACCGAGCAGTACTTC. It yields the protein CASSPTIQGTEQYF.

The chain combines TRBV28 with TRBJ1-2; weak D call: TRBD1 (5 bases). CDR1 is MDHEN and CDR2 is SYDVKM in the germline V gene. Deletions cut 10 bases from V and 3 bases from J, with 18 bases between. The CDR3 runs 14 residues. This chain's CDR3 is CAIDLGGSDYGYTF. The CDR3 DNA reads TGTGCCATAGACCTGGGGGGGTCGGACTATGGCTACACCTTC.

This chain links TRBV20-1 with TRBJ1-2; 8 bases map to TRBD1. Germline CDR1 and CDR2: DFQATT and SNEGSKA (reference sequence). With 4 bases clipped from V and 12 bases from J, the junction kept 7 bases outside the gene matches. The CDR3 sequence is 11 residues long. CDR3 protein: CSAIPGGRNTF. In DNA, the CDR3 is TGCAGTGCTATCCCAGGGGGCCGAAACACCTTC.

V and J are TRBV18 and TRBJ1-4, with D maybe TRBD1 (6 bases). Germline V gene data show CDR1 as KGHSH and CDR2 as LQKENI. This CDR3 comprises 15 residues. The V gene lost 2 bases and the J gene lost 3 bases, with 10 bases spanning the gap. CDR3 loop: CASSPYTGSNEKLFF. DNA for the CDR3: TGTGCCAGCTCACCATACACAGGGTCTAATGAAAAACTGTTTTTT.

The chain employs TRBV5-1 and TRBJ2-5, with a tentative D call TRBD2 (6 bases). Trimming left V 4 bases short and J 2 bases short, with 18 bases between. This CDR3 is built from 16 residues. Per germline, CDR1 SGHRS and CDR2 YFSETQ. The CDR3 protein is CASSQAGTAGQETQYF. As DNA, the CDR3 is TGCGCCAGCAGCCAGGCCGGGACGGCGGGGCAAGAGACCCAGTACTTC.

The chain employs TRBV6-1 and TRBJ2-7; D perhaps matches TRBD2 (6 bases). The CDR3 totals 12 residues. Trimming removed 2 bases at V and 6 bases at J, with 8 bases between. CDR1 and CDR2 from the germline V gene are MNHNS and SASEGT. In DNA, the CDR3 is TGTGCCAGCAGTGAACGGGGGTTCGAGCAGTACTTC. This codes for CASSERGFEQYF.

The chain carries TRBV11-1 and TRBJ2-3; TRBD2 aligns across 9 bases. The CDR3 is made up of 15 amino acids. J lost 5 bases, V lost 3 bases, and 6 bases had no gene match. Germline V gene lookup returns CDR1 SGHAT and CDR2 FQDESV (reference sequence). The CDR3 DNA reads TGTGCCAGCAGCTTTGCGGGAGGGCGGGGAGATACGCAGTATTTT. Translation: CASSFAGGRGDTQYF. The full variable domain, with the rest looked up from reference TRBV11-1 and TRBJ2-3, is EAEVAQSPRYKITEKSQAVAFWCDPISGHATLYWYRQILGQGPELLVQFQDESVVDDSQLPKDRFSAERLKGVDSTLKIQPAELGDSAMYLCASSFAGGRGDTQYFGPGTRLTVL.

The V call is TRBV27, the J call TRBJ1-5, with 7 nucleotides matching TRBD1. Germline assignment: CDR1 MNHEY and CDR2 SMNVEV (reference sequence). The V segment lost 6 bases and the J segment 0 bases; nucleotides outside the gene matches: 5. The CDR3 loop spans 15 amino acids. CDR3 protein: CASSQTGYSNQPQHF. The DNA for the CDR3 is TGTGCCAGCAGCCAGACAGGGTATAGCAATCAGCCCCAGCATTTT.

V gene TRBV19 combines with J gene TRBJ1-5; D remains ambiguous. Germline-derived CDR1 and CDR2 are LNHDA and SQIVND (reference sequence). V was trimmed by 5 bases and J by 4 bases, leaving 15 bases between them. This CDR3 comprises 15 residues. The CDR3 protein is CASSLYPDFNQPQHF. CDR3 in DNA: TGTGCCAGTAGTCTCTACCCGGACTTTAATCAGCCCCAGCATTTT.